These T cell receptor beta chains were read from a single sample in a study of cytomegalovirus exposure and HLA in healthy donors. Clones were sequenced by immunoSEQ multiplex PCR, and TCRdb holds only the in-frame ones, with some missing. The profile shows about 140,000 clones, about 80% of them singletons. Sequencing used PBMCs. All receptors derive from a male donor in good health and CMV-seropositive. Both conserved end residues are trimmed from each CDR3.

CDR3: ASSLYGWGSEGDQETQY; J: TRBJ2-5; length: 17; V: TRBV28
CDR3: AWSVDGHSNQPQH; J: TRBJ1-5; length: 13; V: TRBV30
CDR3: ASSAQKGTSGVFGELF; J: TRBJ2-2; length: 16; V: TRBV9
CDR3: ASSPGRGRYTGELF; J: TRBJ2-2; length: 14; V: TRBV7-7
CDR3: ASSLKGFDNEQF; J: TRBJ2-1; length: 12; V: TRBV13
CDR3: SSSSLTGGPNQPQH; J: TRBJ1-5; length: 14; V: TRBV7-9
CDR3: ASSDTYNEQF; J: TRBJ2-1; length: 10; V: TRBV9
CDR3: ASSPPSAGLSSYEQY; J: .; length: 15; V: TRBV4-1
CDR3: ASSTYSNQPQH; J: TRBJ1-5; length: 11; V: TRBV7-2
CDR3: ASSVAKAGGLMDTQY; J: TRBJ2-3; length: 15; V: TRBV9
CDR3: ASSIGYTGARTEAF; J: TRBJ1-1; length: 14; V: TRBV19
CDR3: ASSQQIGQDHEKLF; J: TRBJ1-4; length: 14; V: TRBV4-1
CDR3: ASSLAREVTNEKLF; J: TRBJ1-4; length: 14; V: TRBV5-1
CDR3: ASSFSSGSYEQY; J: TRBJ2-7; length: 12; V: TRBV6-5
CDR3: ASSRLAEQF; J: TRBJ2-1; length: 9; V: TRBV27
CDR3: ASGLVATSTDTQY; J: TRBJ2-3; length: 13; V: TRBV12-5
CDR3: ASSPSPTGGGQPQH; J: TRBJ1-5; length: 14; V: TRBV18
CDR3: ASSLDSRGGRRETQY; J: TRBJ2-5; length: 15; V: TRBV5-4
CDR3: ASSLGLAEHNEQF; J: TRBJ2-1; length: 13; V: TRBV5-1
CDR3: ASSVPTTQGVSYGYT; J: TRBJ1-2; length: 15; V: TRBV6-1
CDR3: ASSEASGGARDTQY; J: TRBJ2-3; length: 14; V: TRBV2
CDR3: ALIGSSYEQY; J: TRBJ2-7; length: 10; V: TRBV27
CDR3: ASSRNPTTGNYGYT; J: TRBJ1-2; length: 14; V: TRBV13
CDR3: ASSLFRGAGETQY; J: TRBJ2-5; length: 13; V: TRBV5-4
CDR3: ASSLTGQIYGYT; J: TRBJ1-2; length: 12; V: TRBV7-9
CDR3: ASSYSNGSPQH; J: TRBJ1-5; length: 11; V: TRBV6-5
CDR3: ASSLDLGEETQY; J: TRBJ2-5; length: 12; V: TRBV7-9
CDR3: ASSLPQGSSEAF; J: TRBJ1-1; length: 12; V: TRBV28
CDR3: AISEPGTAQY; J: TRBJ2-3; length: 10; V: TRBV10-3
CDR3: ASSPRQGYNYGYT; J: TRBJ1-2; length: 13; V: TRBV5-5
CDR3: ASRVTGTGRDEQF; J: TRBJ2-1; length: 13; V: TRBV28
CDR3: ASSDPADQPNTGELF; J: TRBJ2-2; length: 15; V: TRBV2
CDR3: ASSDRGLRETQY; J: TRBJ2-5; length: 12; V: TRBV6-6
CDR3: ASSGGQGTGNTIY; J: TRBJ1-3; length: 13; V: TRBV9
CDR3: ASSPNGGRTYGYT; J: TRBJ1-2; length: 13; V: TRBV6-5
CDR3: ASSQPTGGGEKLF; J: TRBJ1-4; length: 13; V: TRBV4-1
CDR3: ATGTGLGDTQY; J: TRBJ2-3; length: 11; V: TRBV15
CDR3: ASSLSGQGPVYGYT; J: TRBJ1-2; length: 14; V: TRBV27
CDR3: ASSQPLDRGYGYT; J: TRBJ1-2; length: 13; V: TRBV4-1
CDR3: ASSPIGRGSSGNTIY; J: TRBJ1-3; length: 15; V: TRBV18
CDR3: ASSPGSGLKGFYEQY; J: TRBJ2-7; length: 15; V: TRBV18
CDR3: ASSLIRTGKDEQY; J: TRBJ2-7; length: 13; V: TRBV28
CDR3: ASSSTGTGELF; J: TRBJ2-2; length: 11; V: TRBV13
CDR3: ASSELGSGDGELF; J: TRBJ2-2; length: 13; V: TRBV6-1
CDR3: ASSLVEGHYGYT; J: TRBJ1-2; length: 12; V: TRBV5-6